Following are 18 T cell receptor beta chains from one sample sequenced in a study of Tregs in tolerant kidney transplant recipients. Using immunoSEQ multiplex PCR, the repertoire was profiled, and TCRdb retains in-frame clones only, with some absent. The sample yields 20,000 or so clones, 55% to 75% seen once. For these TCRs, the target antigens are not known. The sequenced material came from Tregs from blood cultured with allogeneic cells. The receptors stem from a human donor in good health.

This sequence joins TRBV7-3 and TRBJ2-5; 9 positions match TRBD2. V lost 2 bases, J lost 4 bases, and 5 bases stayed unmatched. This CDR3 region has 15 residues. Germline values: CDR1 SGHTA, CDR2 FQGTGA. CDR3 protein: CASSLAGGPRETQYF. CDR3 DNA sequence: TGTGCCAGCAGCTTAGCGGGGGGGCCGAGAGAGACCCAGTACTTC.

The table lists this clone with a few counts. This sequence joins TRBV11-1 and TRBJ2-5; D remains ambiguous. The germline V gene encodes CDR1 SGHAT and CDR2 FQDESV (reference sequence). The CDR3 contains 13 residues. V lost 1 base, J lost 6 bases, and 9 bases lay in between. CDR3 in amino acids: CASSLERAQTQYF. The CDR3 DNA follows: TGTGCCAGCAGCTTAGAAAGGGCCCAGACCCAGTACTTC.

J is TRBJ2-6 and V is TRBV5-1; 10 bases match TRBD2. CDR1 and CDR2 from the germline V gene are SGHRS and YFSETQ. V was pared by 3 bases and J by 1 base, with 13 bases of the junction left unmatched. The CDR3 is 20 residues long. The CDR3 DNA sequence: TGCGCCAGCAGCTCCTTGGGCTTACTAGCGGGACTTTCTGGGGCCAACGTCCTGACTTTC. It specifies CASSSLGLLAGLSGANVLTF.

The CDR3 here is CASRTLLPQPQHF. In DNA, the CDR3 is TGTGCCAGCAGGACCTTACTTCCTCAGCCCCAGCATTTT. The chain has TRBV27 and TRBJ1-5; unclear D gene. CDR1 is MNHEY and CDR2 is SMNVEV in the germline V gene (reference sequence). This CDR3 has 13 residues. Deletions cut 6 bases from V and 6 bases from J, with 12 bases between.

The rearrangement links TRBV18 to TRBJ1-2; no definite D call. Germline CDR1 reads KGHSH; CDR2 reads LQKENI. This CDR3 contains 13 residues. V was trimmed by 5 bases and J by 0 bases, leaving 7 bases between them. The DNA of the CDR3 is TGTGCCAGCTCAAGAGACTCTAACTATGGCTACACCTTC. Its translation is CASSRDSNYGYTF.

This sequence joins TRBV9 and TRBJ1-1; D is unresolved. Germline V gene sequence: CDR1 SGDLS, CDR2 YYNGEE. CDR3 size: 17 residues. Trimming shortened V by 1 base and J by 6 bases, and 22 bases separated the two germline ends. The CDR3 sequence: CASSVPPGRGRGPEAFF. CDR3 in DNA: TGTGCCAGCAGCGTACCCCCGGGTCGGGGAAGAGGGCCTGAAGCTTTCTTT.

J is TRBJ1-1 and V is TRBV29-1; TRBD1 matches at 9 bases. After removal of 3 bases from V and 5 bases from J, the junction contained 4 bases not matched to a gene. This CDR3 is built from 13 residues. From germline, CDR1 is SQVTM and CDR2 ANQGSEA. CDR3 DNA: TGCAGCGTTGAGGGCGGACAGGGGACTGAAGCTTTCTTT. It codes for CSVEGGQGTEAFF.

This sequence joins TRBV18 and TRBJ1-5; possibly TRBD1 for D (5 bases). Trimming removed 2 bases from V and 5 bases from J, with 10 bases in between. This CDR3 region has 14 residues. Germline-derived CDR1 and CDR2 are KGHSH and LQKENI. The CDR3 reads CASSPTRADQPQHF. The DNA of the CDR3 is TGTGCCAGCTCACCAACCAGGGCGGATCAGCCCCAGCATTTT.

In this sample, this clone turned up a few times. V is TRBV11-2 and J is TRBJ2-1, with a weak D call TRBD2 (7 bases). Germline CDR1 is SGHAT and CDR2 is FQNNGV. The CDR3 runs 14 residues. Deletions cut 2 bases from V and 14 bases from J, with 19 bases between. Written as DNA, the CDR3 is TGTGCCAGCAGCTTATCTGGGGGGGCCGATTCCGAGTTCTTC. Amino acids: CASSLSGGADSEFF.

This clone was counted between two and nine times. The V gene is TRBV27, the J gene TRBJ1-2, with a weak D call TRBD1 (6 bases). Germline V CDR1 and CDR2: MNHEY, SMNVEV (reference sequence). V lost 8 bases and J 8 bases, leaving 12 bases between the germline ends. The CDR3 sequence is 11 residues long. For the CDR3, the DNA is TGTGCCAGCTTCCGCGGGGGCGGCTACACCTTC. Translating it yields CASFRGGGYTF.

The chain combines TRBV12-5 with TRBJ2-2; the D gene is possibly TRBD1 (6 bases). V was shortened by 0 bases and J by 0 bases, with 17 bases between the two germline ends. This CDR3 contains 19 residues. Germline loops: CDR1 LGHNT, CDR2 FRNRAP. CDR3 residues: CASGLVSLRGYSNTGELFF. In DNA form, the CDR3 reads TGTGCTAGTGGTTTGGTTTCCCTCAGGGGATACTCGAACACCGGGGAGCTGTTTTTT.

The gene calls are TRBV19 and TRBJ1-3; no reliable D call. V was cut by 5 bases and J by 3 bases, with 14 bases left in between. Germline-derived CDR1 and CDR2 are LNHDA and SQIVND (reference sequence). The CDR3 covers 15 residues. The CDR3 sequence is CASSGRGRLGNTIYF. CDR3 bases: TGTGCCAGTAGTGGGCGCGGGCGCCTTGGAAACACCATATATTTT.

J is TRBJ1-2 and V is TRBV4-1; D may be TRBD1 (6 bases). The germline V gene encodes CDR1 MGHRA and CDR2 YSYEKL. V lost 1 base and J 4 bases, leaving 13 bases between the germline ends. This CDR3 contains 15 residues. The CDR3, as DNA: TGCGCCAGCAGCCAAGTGAGGGGGGTCATCTATGGCTACACCTTC. The encoded protein is CASSQVRGVIYGYTF.

The V call is TRBV6-5, the J call TRBJ1-1; the D gene is possibly TRBD1 (6 bases). Trimming left V 4 bases short and J 1 base short, with 16 bases between. Per the germline V gene, CDR1 is MNHEY and CDR2 is SVGAGI. The CDR3 covers 16 residues. CDR3 region: CASSSGKTGWNTEAFF. The CDR3 DNA reads as TGTGCCAGCAGTTCGGGAAAGACAGGCTGGAACACTGAAGCTTTCTTT.

The chain recombines TRBV6-5 with TRBJ2-7, with a tentative D call TRBD1 (6 bases). The CDR3 loop spans 13 amino acids. The V gene lost 5 bases and the J gene lost 8 bases, with 16 bases spanning the gap. Germline CDR1 MNHEY, CDR2 SVGAGI. The chain's CDR3 is CASSTVGTGKQYF. DNA of the CDR3: TGTGCCAGCAGTACCGTGGGTACAGGGAAGCAGTACTTC.

V is TRBV11-3 and J is TRBJ2-2; TRBD1 aligns across 9 bases. V lost 5 bases, J lost 6 bases, and 7 bases stayed unmatched. The CDR3 contains 15 residues. The germline V gene encodes CDR1 SGHNT and CDR2 YENEEA. CDR3 in amino acids: CASSPTGGLPGELFF. As DNA, the CDR3 is TGTGCCAGCAGCCCTACAGGGGGCCTTCCCGGGGAGCTGTTTTTT.

This chain links TRBV5-1 with TRBJ2-3; D might be TRBD2 (6 bases). The CDR3 extends over 13 amino acids. The V and J ends lost 5 bases and 4 bases respectively, with 11 bases between them. CDR1 and CDR2 (germline): SGHRS, YFSETQ. CDR3 protein: CASRPGVADTQYF. DNA of the CDR3: TGCGCCAGCAGACCGGGAGTAGCAGATACGCAGTATTTT.

The chain carries TRBV2 and TRBJ2-1; perhaps TRBD2 as D (6 bases). The length of the CDR3 is 14 residues. Germline CDR1 SNHLY, CDR2 FYNNEI. Trimming removed 2 bases at V and 9 bases at J, with 14 bases between. In nucleotides, the CDR3 is TGTGCCAGCAGTGAACGCGGGGCAGGAGGTGAGCAGTTCTTC. It yields the protein CASSERGAGGEQFF.